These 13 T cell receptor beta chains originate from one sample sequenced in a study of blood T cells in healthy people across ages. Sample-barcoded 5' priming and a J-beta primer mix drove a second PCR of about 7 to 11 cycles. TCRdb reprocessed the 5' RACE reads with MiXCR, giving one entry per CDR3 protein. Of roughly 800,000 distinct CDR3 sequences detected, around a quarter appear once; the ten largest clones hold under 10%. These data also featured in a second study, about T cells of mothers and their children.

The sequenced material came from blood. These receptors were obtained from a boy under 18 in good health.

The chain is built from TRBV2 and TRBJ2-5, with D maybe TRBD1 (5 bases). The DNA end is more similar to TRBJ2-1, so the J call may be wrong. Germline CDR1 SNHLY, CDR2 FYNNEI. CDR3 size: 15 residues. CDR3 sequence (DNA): TGTGCCAGCAGCAGGGCAGCGTCCTCCTACAATGAGCAGTTCTTC. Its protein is CASSRAASSYNEQFF.

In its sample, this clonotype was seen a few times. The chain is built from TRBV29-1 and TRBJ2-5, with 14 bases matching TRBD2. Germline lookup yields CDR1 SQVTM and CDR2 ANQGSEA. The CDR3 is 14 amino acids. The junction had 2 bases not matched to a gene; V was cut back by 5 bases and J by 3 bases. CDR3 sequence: CSVMGLAGEETQYF. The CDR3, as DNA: TGCAGCGTTATGGGACTAGCGGGGGAAGAGACCCAGTACTTC.

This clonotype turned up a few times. The CDR3 protein is CSAGSGSEAQYF. CDR3 coding DNA: TGCAGTGCTGGTAGCGGGAGTGAGGCCCAGTACTTC. The chain has TRBV20-1 and TRBJ2-1; TRBD2 matches at 9 bases. The assigned J gene may be wrong: the sequence end matches TRBJ2-5 better. There are 12 residues in the CDR3. Germline V gene lookup returns CDR1 DFQATT and CDR2 SNEGSKA (reference sequence).

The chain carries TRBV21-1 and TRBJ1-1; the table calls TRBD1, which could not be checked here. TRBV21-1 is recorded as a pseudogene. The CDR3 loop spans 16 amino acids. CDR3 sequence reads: CAPPTGAIYGNTEAFF. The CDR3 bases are TGTGCCCCCCCGACAGGGGCTATATACGGGAACACTGAAGCTTTCTTT.

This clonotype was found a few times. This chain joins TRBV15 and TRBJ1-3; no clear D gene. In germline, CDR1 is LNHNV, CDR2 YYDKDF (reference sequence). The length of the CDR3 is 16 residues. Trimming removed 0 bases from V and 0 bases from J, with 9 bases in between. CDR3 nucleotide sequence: TGTGCCACCAGCAGAGATCAAGGAAGCTCTGGAAACACCATATATTTT. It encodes CATSRDQGSSGNTIYF. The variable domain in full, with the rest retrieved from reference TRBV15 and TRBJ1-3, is DAMVIQNPRYQVTQFGKPVTLSCSQTLNHNVMYWYQQKSSQAPKLLFHYYDKDFNNEADTPDNFQSRRPNTSFCFLDIRSPGLGDTAMYLCATSRDQGSSGNTIYFGEGSWLTVV.

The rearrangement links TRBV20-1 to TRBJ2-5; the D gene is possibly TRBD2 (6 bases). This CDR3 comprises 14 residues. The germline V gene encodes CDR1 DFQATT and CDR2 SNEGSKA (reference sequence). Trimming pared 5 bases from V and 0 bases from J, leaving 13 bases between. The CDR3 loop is CSAGIAGNQETQYF. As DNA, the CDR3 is TGCAGTGCTGGAATCGCGGGGAACCAAGAGACCCAGTACTTC.

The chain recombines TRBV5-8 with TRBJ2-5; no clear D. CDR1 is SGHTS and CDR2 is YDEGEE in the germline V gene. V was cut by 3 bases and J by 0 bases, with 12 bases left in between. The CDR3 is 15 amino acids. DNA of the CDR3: TGTGCCAGCAGCTCGGGCTTTGGAAACCAAGAGACCCAGTACTTC. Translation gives CASSSGFGNQETQYF.

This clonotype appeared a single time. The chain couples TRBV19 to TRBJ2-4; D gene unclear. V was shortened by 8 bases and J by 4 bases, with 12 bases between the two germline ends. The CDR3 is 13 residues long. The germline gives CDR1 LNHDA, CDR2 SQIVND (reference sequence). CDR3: CASSSKPKNIQYF. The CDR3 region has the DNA TGTGCCAGTTCGAGCAAACCGAAAAACATTCAGTACTTC.

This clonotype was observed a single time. CDR3 in amino acids: CASGAEGSSGYTF. CDR3 sequence (DNA): TGTGCCTCCGGAGCGGAGGGTTCGAGTGGCTACACCTTC. The rearrangement joins TRBV10-3 to TRBJ1-2; the D is unclear. The CDR3 spans 13 residues. CDR1 is ENHRY, CDR2 SYGVKD, per germline. The ends were cut back, 11 bases at V and 7 bases at J, with 20 bases in the middle.

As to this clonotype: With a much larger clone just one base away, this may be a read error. CDR3 nucleotides: TGTGCCATCTCCGAGCCGTGGTACGAGCAGTACTTC. It encodes CAISEPWYEQYF. The chain links TRBV10-3 to TRBJ2-1; D not resolved. Near its end, the DNA agrees better with TRBJ2-7, so the J call may be wrong. CDR1 is ENHRY, CDR2 SYGVKD, per germline. The CDR3 runs to 12 residues.

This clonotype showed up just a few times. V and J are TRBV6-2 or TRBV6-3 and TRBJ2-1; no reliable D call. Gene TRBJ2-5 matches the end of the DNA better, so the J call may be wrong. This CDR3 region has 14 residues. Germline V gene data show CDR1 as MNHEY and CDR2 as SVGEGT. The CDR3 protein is CASSYSGDPGTQYF. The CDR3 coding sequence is TGTGCCAGCAGTTACTCGGGCGACCCTGGGACCCAGTACTTC.

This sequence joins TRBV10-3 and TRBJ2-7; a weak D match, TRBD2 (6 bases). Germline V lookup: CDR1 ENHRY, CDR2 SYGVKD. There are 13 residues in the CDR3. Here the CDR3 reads CVSRTGVPYEQYF. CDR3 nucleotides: TGTGTCTCCCGGACGGGGGTACCCTACGAGCAGTACTTC.

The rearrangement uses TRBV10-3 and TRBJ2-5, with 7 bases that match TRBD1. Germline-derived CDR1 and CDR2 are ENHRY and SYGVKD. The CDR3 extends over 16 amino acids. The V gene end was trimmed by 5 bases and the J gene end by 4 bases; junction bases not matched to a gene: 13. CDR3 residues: CAISIGDSGLGETQYF. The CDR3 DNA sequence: TGTGCCATCAGTATTGGGGACAGCGGATTGGGAGAGACCCAGTACTTC.